These 20 T cell receptor beta chains were sequenced from one sample in a study of beta chain features in type 1 diabetes. TCRB transcripts that were expressed got sequenced, as all of the isolated RNA had been reverse transcribed. TCRdb's table, derived via immunoSEQ multiplex PCR, lists solely in-frame clones and lacks some. The sample has hundreds of thousands of clones, 30% seen once; the top ten hold more than 0.055%. The sample taken for sequencing was naive CD4+ T cells from blood. The receptor set was obtained from a man younger than 35 in good health.

The chain carries TRBV9 and TRBJ2-2, with D unclear. CDR3 length: 14 amino acids. Germline V lookup: CDR1 SGDLS, CDR2 YYNGEE. V was trimmed by 0 bases and J by 6 bases, leaving 9 bases between them. Here the CDR3 reads CASSVVSESGELFF. In nucleotides, the CDR3 is TGTGCCAGCAGCGTAGTGTCAGAATCCGGGGAGCTGTTTTTT.

This clone has a handful of counts. This chain connects TRBV7-9 to TRBJ2-5, with D uncertain. Per the germline V gene, CDR1 is SEHNR and CDR2 is FQNEAQ (reference sequence). This CDR3 comprises 15 residues. V shed 5 bases and J shed 4 bases, with 17 bases lying between them. The CDR3 coding sequence is TGTGCCAGCAGCCGCAAGGTGCTAGTTGCAGAGACCCAGTACTTC. It yields the protein CASSRKVLVAETQYF.

The chain uses TRBV29-1 and TRBJ2-1; D might be TRBD1 (5 bases). This CDR3 comprises 13 residues. Trimming removed 6 bases from V and 5 bases from J, with 14 bases in between. Germline V gives CDR1 SQVTM, CDR2 ANQGSEA. DNA of the CDR3: TGCAGCGTCGCTCCTGACAGAGACAATGAGCAGTTCTTC. As protein: CSVAPDRDNEQFF.

This clone has only a few counts. The gene calls are TRBV19 and TRBJ2-1, with 9 bases matching TRBD2. There are 15 residues in the CDR3. Germline V lookup: CDR1 LNHDA, CDR2 SQIVND (reference sequence). V trimming: 6 bases; J trimming: 6 bases; junction bases outside the gene matches: 9. The CDR3 nucleotides read TGTGCCAGTAGCAGACTAGCGGCTGGGCTCAATGAGCAGTTCTTC. This sequence encodes CASSRLAAGLNEQFF.

This rearrangement joins TRBV4-2 to TRBJ2-1, with 7 bases aligning to TRBD2. The V gene end was trimmed by 0 bases and the J gene end by 9 bases; junction bases not matched to a gene: 14. The CDR3 covers 17 residues. In germline, CDR1 is LGHNA, CDR2 YNFKEQ. CDR3 amino acids: CASSQDPATGGRSEQFF. The CDR3 coding sequence is TGTGCCAGCAGCCAAGACCCGGCTACGGGAGGTCGCTCTGAGCAGTTCTTC.

This clone was detected only a few times. The rearrangement links TRBV29-1 to TRBJ2-7, with 8 bases aligning to TRBD2. This CDR3 region has 16 residues. Germline CDR1 is SQVTM and CDR2 is ANQGSEA. The J segment lost 0 bases and the V segment lost 2 bases, leaving 9 bases of the junction unmatched. CDR3 amino acids: CSVEYRLAGRSYEQYF. Here the CDR3 DNA reads TGCAGCGTTGAATATCGGTTAGCGGGACGCTCCTACGAGCAGTACTTC.

This clone was picked up a small number of times. The chain links TRBV5-6 to TRBJ1-1; D is unresolved. The V end lost 4 bases, the J end lost 0 bases, and 7 bases lay between the germline ends. The CDR3 sequence is 13 residues long. CDR1 is SGHDT and CDR2 is YYEEEE in the germline V gene. CDR3 protein: CASSRGLNTEAFF. In DNA, the CDR3 is TGTGCCAGCAGCCGAGGACTGAACACTGAAGCTTTCTTT.

The V call is TRBV28, the J call TRBJ2-7; 12 bases match TRBD2. J gave up 5 bases and V 2 bases, and 7 bases lay outside the gene matches. CDR3 length: 16 amino acids. The germline gives CDR1 MDHEN, CDR2 SYDVKM. CDR3 residues: CASSLPRLAGEDEQYF. CDR3 in DNA: TGTGCCAGCAGTTTACCCCGACTAGCGGGAGAGGACGAGCAGTACTTC.

This clone was found a few times. This chain links TRBV14 with TRBJ2-7, with 8 bases identical to TRBD2. Germline values: CDR1 SGHDN, CDR2 FVKESK. This CDR3 has 14 residues. With V trimmed by 3 bases and J by 2 bases, 3 bases remained unmatched. The CDR3 reads CASSHVAGPYEQYF. The CDR3, as DNA: TGTGCCAGCAGCCATGTAGCGGGGCCCTACGAGCAGTACTTC.

This sequence joins TRBV6-1 and TRBJ2-7; unclear D gene. V dropped 4 bases and J dropped 5 bases, with 6 bases sitting between them. Germline CDR1 MNHNS, CDR2 SASEGT. This CDR3 region has 11 residues. CDR3 residues: CASSAYDEQYF. In DNA form, the CDR3 reads TGTGCCAGCAGTGCGTACGACGAGCAGTACTTC.

V and J are TRBV7-2 and TRBJ1-4; D gene unclear. The germline V gene encodes CDR1 SGHTA and CDR2 FQGNSA. The ends were cut back, 4 bases at V and 0 bases at J, with 12 bases in the middle. The CDR3 has 16 amino acids. This CDR3 is CASSYRRAATNEKLFF. DNA for the CDR3: TGTGCCAGCAGCTACCGACGGGCTGCAACTAATGAAAAACTGTTTTTT.

This clone has more than one count but fewer than ten. The rearrangement links TRBV30 to TRBJ1-2; no reliable D call. V was cut by 3 bases and J by 7 bases, with 12 bases left in between. This CDR3 contains 12 residues. Germline lookup yields CDR1 GTSNPN and CDR2 SVGIG (reference sequence). CDR3 nucleotide sequence: TGTGCCTGGAGCGTGGAGGAATTTGGCTACACCTTC. It yields the protein CAWSVEEFGYTF.

This clone was picked up a small number of times. The chain combines TRBV29-1 with TRBJ2-2, with 7 bases fitting TRBD1. Germline assignment: CDR1 SQVTM and CDR2 ANQGSEA. Trimming at V came to 6 bases and at J to 3 bases, leaving 7 bases not matched to a gene. CDR3 length: 14 residues. The CDR3 DNA is TGCAGCGTGCGACAGGGTTGGGACACCGGGGAGCTGTTTTTT. Protein sequence: CSVRQGWDTGELFF.

The rearrangement uses TRBV9 and TRBJ2-6; D is unclear. CDR3 length equals 15 residues. Trimming removed 1 base from V and 1 base from J, with 6 bases in between. CDR1 and CDR2 (germline): SGDLS, YYNGEE. This CDR3 is CASSVKLSGANVLTF. CDR3 sequence (DNA): TGTGCCAGCAGCGTAAAACTTTCTGGGGCCAACGTCCTGACTTTC.

This chain joins TRBV19 and TRBJ1-1; D may be TRBD1 (5 bases). Trimming left V 1 base short and J 2 bases short, with 8 bases between. CDR3 size: 14 residues. The germline gives CDR1 LNHDA, CDR2 SQIVND (reference sequence). The CDR3: CASSIAGPNTEAFF. DNA of the CDR3: TGTGCCAGTAGTATAGCGGGACCTAACACTGAAGCTTTCTTT.

J is TRBJ1-5 and V is TRBV7-2; D call uncertain. The CDR3 contains 13 residues. V was cut by 5 bases and J by 11 bases, with 16 bases left in between. CDR1 is SGHTA and CDR2 is FQGNSA in the germline V gene. Here the CDR3 DNA reads TGTGCCAGCAGCCCTTTAGACCGGCGGTCCCAGCATTTT. Translated, it gives CASSPLDRRSQHF.

The chain links TRBV7-2 to TRBJ2-7; D call uncertain. CDR1 is SGHTA, CDR2 FQGNSA, per germline. The CDR3 covers 11 residues. V lost 8 bases to trimming and J lost 2 bases, with 7 bases between them. The CDR3: CASARTYEQYF. Here the CDR3 DNA reads TGTGCCAGCGCCCGGACCTACGAGCAGTACTTC.

This clone was picked up a small number of times. The chain uses TRBV7-9 and TRBJ2-5; 9 positions agree with TRBD1. Germline V gene sequence: CDR1 SEHNR, CDR2 FQNEAQ (reference sequence). This CDR3 has 16 amino acids. V lost 3 bases, J lost 5 bases, and 10 bases stayed unmatched. CDR3 residues: CASSFPTGGGRETQYF. In DNA, the CDR3 is TGTGCCAGCAGCTTTCCGACAGGGGGAGGACGTGAGACCCAGTACTTC.

This clone was picked up a small number of times. The V gene is TRBV29-1, the J gene TRBJ2-1; 10 bases align to TRBD2. This CDR3 region has 14 residues. J was trimmed by 1 base and V by 7 bases; bases with no gene match: 4. The germline V gene encodes CDR1 SQVTM and CDR2 ANQGSEA. The CDR3 bases are TGCAGCGCTATACTAGCGGGATCCTACAATGAGCAGTTCTTC. This sequence encodes CSAILAGSYNEQFF.

This clone came up once. The chain joins TRBV9 to TRBJ2-3; D is unclear. V gave up 6 bases and J gave up 6 bases, with 11 bases separating them. The CDR3 runs 12 residues. CDR1 and CDR2 (germline): SGDLS, YYNGEE. In DNA form, the CDR3 reads TGTGCCAGCAACACCGGTGCGGATACGCAGTATTTT. It yields the protein CASNTGADTQYF.